Presented here are 4 T cell receptor beta chains from one specimen sequenced in a study of cytomegalovirus exposure and HLA in healthy donors. Amplification used 60 Vbeta primers and 13 Jbeta primers. The method was immunoSEQ multiplex PCR; TCRdb's version includes in-frame clones alone and lacks a portion of them. Of over 100,000 clones listed, around 80% are singletons. The sample was PBMCs. These TCRs come from a woman in her thirties or forties in good health and CMV-seronegative.

The chain employs TRBV19 and TRBJ1-1; D perhaps matches TRBD1 (6 bases). V lost 5 bases and J 3 bases, leaving 13 bases between the germline ends. CDR3 length: 14 residues. From germline, CDR1 is LNHDA and CDR2 SQIVND (reference sequence). CDR3 sequence (DNA): TGTGCCAGTAGTGATTGGGACACCTACACTGAAGCTTTCTTT. As protein: CASSDWDTYTEAFF. Drawing the rest from reference TRBV19 and TRBJ1-1, the complete variable domain is DGGITQSPKYLFRKEGQNVTLSCEQNLNHDAMYWYRQDPGQGLRLIYYSQIVNDFQKGDIAEGYSVSREKKESFPLTVTSAQKNPTAFYLCASSDWDTYTEAFFGQGTRLTVV.

Worth noting for this clone: At one end the junction does not follow the germline gene, possibly because of a read error. The J gene is TRBJ2-3, the V gene TRBV30, with a possible D match to TRBD1 (5 bases). CDR1 GTSNPN and CDR2 SVGIG come from the germline V gene (reference sequence). The CDR3 consists of 12 residues. The CDR3 nucleotides are TGTGCCAGGAGACAGCCTCCAGATACGCAGTATTTT. Translation gives CARRQPPDTQYF.

A few counts support this clone. An end of the junction does not agree with germline; a read error may underlie this. The chain combines TRBV7-9 with TRBJ2-1; 14 bases map to TRBD2. Germline V gene data show CDR1 as SEHNR and CDR2 as FQNEAQ (reference sequence). CDR3 length: 19 residues. The CDR3 nucleotides read TGTTCCAGCAGCTCGTTGACTAGCGGGAGGGTCATCTCGGGCGATGAGCAGTTCTTC. Encoded protein: CSSSSLTSGRVISGDEQFF.

This chain joins TRBV11-2 and TRBJ2-7; possibly TRBD1 for D (5 bases). Germline assignment: CDR1 SGHAT and CDR2 FQNNGV. The CDR3 has 15 amino acids. The V gene lost 4 bases and the J gene lost 7 bases, with 20 bases spanning the gap. The CDR3 sequence: CASSSAGPQGSEQYF. The CDR3 nucleotides read TGTGCCAGCAGCTCCGCCGGGCCCCAGGGTAGTGAGCAGTACTTC.